These 9 T cell receptor beta chains were all obtained from the same sample, sequenced in a study of Graves' ophthalmopathy and Graves' hyperthyroidism. Amplifying from RNA transcripts, the study obtained TCR beta CDR3 regions. First-round RT-PCR relied on HTBI primers, and a second-round multiplex PCR came next. TCRdb redid the calling of the multiplex PCR reads with MiXCR, one entry per CDR3 protein. The data show a few hundred thousand distinct CDR3 sequences, 39% seen once. Specimen: peripheral blood or thyroid tissue (not recorded which). The receptors originated from an adult man with Graves' hyperthyroidism.

Worth noting for this clonotype: Mismatch with germline at one junction end may stem from a read error. The chain uses TRBV5-8 and TRBJ2-2, with D unclear. From germline, CDR1 is SGHTS and CDR2 YDEGEE. This CDR3 contains 12 residues. CDR3 residues: CASSVDGGELFF. CDR3 bases: TGCGCCAGCAGTGTTGATGGCGGGGAGCTGTTTTTT.

The chain has TRBV20-1 and TRBJ1-5, with D possibly TRBD1 on 5 matching bases. Trimming removed 6 bases from V and 11 bases from J, with 23 bases in between. Germline CDR1 DFQATT, CDR2 SNEGSKA (reference sequence). The CDR3 has 14 residues. The CDR3 region is CSANLAAGQETQHF. In nucleotides, the CDR3 is TGCAGTGCCAACCTAGCGGCGGGGCAAGAGACCCAGCATTTT.

The chain joins TRBV5-1 to TRBJ2-7; 8 positions match TRBD1. The better agreement between TRBJ2-1 and the DNA end casts doubt on the J call. Germline V gene data show CDR1 as SGHRS and CDR2 as YFSETQ. The CDR3 totals 14 residues. The CDR3 DNA follows: TGCGCCAGCAGTTCGGGACAGGACAACAATGAGCAGTTCTTC. It encodes CASSSGQDNNEQFF.

This clonotype was counted at least ten times. The chain couples TRBV7-9 to TRBJ2-5; 9 nucleotides agree with TRBD2. The CDR3 has 14 amino acids. Germline V gene sequence: CDR1 SEHNR, CDR2 FQNEAQ (reference sequence). V lost 4 bases, J lost 3 bases, and 3 bases stayed unmatched. The chain's CDR3 is CASSYSGSEETQYF. The CDR3 region has the DNA TGTGCCAGCAGCTATAGCGGGAGTGAAGAGACCCAGTACTTC.

This clonotype was seen more than once but under ten times. The rearrangement uses TRBV7-2 and TRBJ2-2; 12 bases are shared with TRBD2. This CDR3 has 17 amino acids. CDR1 is SGHTA, CDR2 FQGNSA, per germline. Trimming at V came to 4 bases and at J to 6 bases, leaving 9 bases not matched to a gene. CDR3 sequence: CASSSSRLAGAPGELFF. DNA for the CDR3: TGTGCCAGCAGCTCTTCCCGACTAGCGGGAGCGCCCGGGGAGCTGTTTTTT.

This clonotype came up many times. CDR3 DNA: TGCAGCGTTGCAGGGGTAGGGAGCAATCAGCCCCAGCATTTT. Translating gives CSVAGVGSNQPQHF. The rearrangement uses TRBV29-1 and TRBJ1-5; tentative D call: TRBD1 (6 bases). CDR3 length equals 14 residues. V was cut by 4 bases and J by 1 base, with 11 bases left in between. Germline CDR1 reads SQVTM; CDR2 reads ANQGSEA. Together with reference TRBV29-1 and TRBJ1-5, the CDR3 gives the full variable domain: SAVISQKPSRDICQRGTSLTIQCQVDSQVTMMFWYRQQPGQSLTLIATANQGSEATYESGFVIDKFPISRPNLTFSTLTVSNMSPEDSSIYLCSVAGVGSNQPQHFGDGTRLSIL.

DNA for the CDR3: TGTGCTAATATCGGGACCACACAAGAGACCCAGTACTTC. Translated: CANIGTTQETQYF. This sequence joins TRBV2 and TRBJ2-5; D might be TRBD1 or TRBD2, each matching 5 bases. This CDR3 contains 13 residues. CDR1 is SNHLY, CDR2 FYNNEI, per germline.

The CDR3 sequence: CSARDMGSTYEQYF. The CDR3 bases are TGCAGTGCTAGAGACATGGGGAGTACCTACGAGCAGTACTTC. This chain connects TRBV20-1 to TRBJ2-7; tentatively, D is TRBD2 (5 bases). Trimming took off 0 bases at V and 2 bases at J, with 11 bases between the two ends. The CDR3 sequence is 14 residues long. Germline CDR1 reads DFQATT; CDR2 reads SNEGSKA (reference sequence).

This clonotype was seen at least ten times. The genes are TRBV25-1 and TRBJ1-4, with 7 nucleotides matching TRBD1. CDR1 is MGHDK, CDR2 SYGVNS, per germline. The CDR3 has 14 residues. J lost 6 bases, V lost 3 bases, and 4 bases had no gene match. DNA of the CDR3: TGTGCCAGCAGTGAGGAAGGGACAGATGAAAAACTGTTTTTT. This encodes CASSEEGTDEKLFF. The variable domain in full, with the rest retrieved from reference TRBV25-1 and TRBJ1-4, is EADIYQTPRYLVIGTGKKITLECSQTMGHDKMYWYQQDPGMELHLIHYSYGVNSTEKGDLSSESTVSRIRTEHFPLTLESARPSHTSQYLCASSEEGTDEKLFFGSGTQLSVL.